The following is a TCR beta chain sequence with its context. Its target antigen remains unknown. The input lacks base qualities; no much larger clone sits a single base away. In total, 500 to 700 healthy bone marrow donors made up the cohort. All cohort members were sampled while nominally healthy, although unrecorded immune exposures were likely present. The donor was CMV seropositive and was included in the group of 289 seropositive cohort members. Every donor gave a peripheral blood sample, and the peripheral blood mononuclear cells from that sample were used for TCR beta sequencing. The Qiagen DNeasy Blood Extraction Kit was used to extract genomic DNA from the blood cell samples. To prepare the library, the immunoSEQ multiplex PCR assay was applied. A mixture of 60 forward primers for TCR Vbeta segments and 13 reverse primers for TCR Jbeta segments was used in the multiplex PCR. The CDR3 region of rearranged TCR beta genes was amplified from genomic DNA by a multiplex PCR assay. Amplified TCR beta libraries were sequenced as 87-base-pair reads on the Illumina HiSeq System. For the original study's pipeline: A later analysis counted approximately 76 million unique TCR beta chains across the 666 repertoires, and some 12 million of these chains were shared by at least two donors. A nearest-neighbor algorithm error-corrected the raw reads and collapsed the reads into unique sequences, merging closely related sequences to remove PCR and sequencing errors. CDR3 sequences were aligned to IMGT reference sequences to assign V, D and J gene segments. For a sequence to be retained, a match of at least six nucleotides to both a V gene segment and a J gene segment was required. A rearrangement was called productive if the CDR3 had no stop codons and remained in frame with V and J, and every other rearrangement was called non-productive. CDR3 was defined according to IMGT convention as the region running from the second conserved V-encoded cysteine to the conserved J-encoded phenylalanine. Sequences without an unambiguous match to a single V gene segment were excluded from the earlier analysis of 450 to 650 of the donors. In an earlier analysis of some 590 of the donors, V segments were called functional above 56.7% productive rearrangements and were called segregating when the between-donor standard deviation exceeded 5%. A statistical classification framework was developed to diagnose cytomegalovirus status using the catalog of TCR beta chain sequences. In a later analysis, TCR nucleotide sequences were compared against IMGT/GENE-DB human TR gene sequences so that V and J genes could be assigned. A later analysis assigned CDR3 sequences and most-parsimonious VDJ recombination scenarios with the TCRdist pipeline. In a later analysis, each TCR beta chain was defined by its CDR3 amino acid sequence together with its V-gene family, and reads lacking a unique V-gene family were excluded. To address suspected cross-contamination and a sequencing artifact, a later analysis removed some 620 highly shared, low-generation-probability nucleotide sequences. A later analysis calculated a clonal expansion index for each public chain from normalized within-repertoire ranks of inferred template counts. In a later analysis, generation probabilities were computed using a VDJ recombination model fitted to out-of-frame rearrangements, and the results were checked against IGoR. A later analysis scored TCR-TCR, TCR-HLA and TCR-CMV co-occurrence with hypergeometric tests, applying a repertoire-size bias correction to TCR pairs. A later analysis estimated false discovery rates by permuting HLA or CMV assignments 20 times. In a later analysis, co-occurring TCRs were grouped using DBSCAN, and TCRdist sequence similarity was added for clustering within HLA-allele-positive subsets. Repertoires with fewer than 30,000 or more than 120,000 public chains, plus five repertoires with anomalous nucleotide sharing, were excluded from co-occurrence clustering. Here the immuneACCESS table is served through TCRdb, limited to in-frame sequences with V and J called. Missing clones are a known gap in these copies; in checked studies unresolved V genes cover under half, and the rest lacks a known reason. The DNA gave D and trimming, while V, J and clone size come from that table. Here the sample has more than 140,000 clones; almost 85% occur a single time. The ten largest clones take up approximately 3.2% of the sample.

CDR1 LNHDA and CDR2 SQIVND are derived from the germline V gene (reference sequence). V lost 5 bases and J lost 8 bases, and the count of bases not matched to a germline gene is 9. The CDR3 covers 14 residues, taking in both the cysteine and the phenylalanine. This entry keeps only the CDR3 DNA: 42 bases, framed from base 1. The sample comes from a study of cytomegalovirus exposure and HLA in healthy donors (dated 2017 in TCRdb). Study-level background: An earlier analysis of several hundred of the donors reported about 250 Gb of sequence data and about 100 million unique TCR beta sequences from about 180 million T cells. An early release covering 500 to 750 HLA-typed donors comprised about 300 gigabases of sequencing data and approximately 80 million unique TCR sequences. Among the roughly 370 genotyped donors, around 79% belonged to the genetic ancestry cluster associated with self-reported Caucasian donors. The study aimed to test whether signatures of past pathogen exposure could be identified by cataloging public T cell receptors. Using immunosequencing, the study profiled T cell repertoires from about 620 subjects and related those repertoires to cytomegalovirus serostatus. Besides the first cohort of some 670 subjects, a separate validation cohort made up of 120 different subjects was used. To predict cytomegalovirus infection status, the study combined high-throughput TCR immunosequencing, statistical association of individual TCRs with disease status, and machine learning. In a later analysis, previously published TCR beta repertoires from hundreds of donors were re-analyzed and high-resolution HLA genotyping was added so that TCR occurrence patterns could be studied. The later analysis used no new phenotypic data to find candidate immune exposures, relying instead on TCR beta sequences and their occurrence across donors. An earlier analysis of 587 of the donors used high-throughput TCR beta sequencing to judge whether each TCR beta V gene segment behaved as functional or pseudogenic. Alongside the repertoire data, information on donor age, sex, ethnicity and CMV serostatus was compiled. In a later genetic analysis, genome-wide SNP genotypes for about 65% of the 666 donors were used, and that subset was treated as a discovery cohort. Every discovery cohort repertoire had been produced on one sequencing platform. Class I and class II HLA loci were covered by the typing at four-digit resolution. Typing coverage differed by locus: A, B, C, DRB1 and DQB1 were typed in about 629-630 donors, DQA1 in 500 to 550, DPA1 in 606, and DPB1 in around 440. Five DR-DQ haplotypes were handled as single units for association and clustering because linkage in the cohort was strong. Among under 450 genotyped donors of the cohort, an average of about 240,000 unique TCR beta nucleotide sequences were sequenced per donor, roughly a sixth of them non-productive. The investigation overall reported the following: Compared with the approximately 700-donor mean, donors in an Asian-associated ancestry cluster had fewer N-insertions in productive TCRs, according to a later genetic analysis. A few of the identified cytomegalovirus-associated TCR beta chains were confirmed in vitro to be specific for cytomegalovirus antigens. Several of the top co-occurrence clusters appeared to be linked to parvovirus B19, influenza, CMV and Epstein-Barr virus, according to a later analysis. Because HLA typing was unavailable for some donors at each locus, only the typed subset was used in association tests. Broadly in line with IMGT annotations, most TCR beta V segments showed up in productive rearrangements about 90% or about 30% of the time in an earlier analysis of about 500 of the donors. Linkage disequilibrium might explain the correlated functional status among segregating V segments, but an unknown experimental factor could not be ruled out. In a later analysis, most CMV-associated TCR beta chains were found to appear HLA-restricted, with HLA associations seemingly driven largely by CMV exposure. At a false discovery rate of 0.05, a later analysis linked about 17,000 TCR beta sequences to specific HLA alleles. Some IMGT-functional V segments, including TRBV6-2 and TRBV6-3, could not be distinguished by the 87-base-pair reads and were therefore excluded. In a later analysis, the rate of TCR association differed among HLA loci, with DRB1 alleles having the most associated TCRs and HLA-C alleles having the fewest. A group of highly shared sequence variants was considered likely to be a technical artifact of the sequencing pipeline. When HLA alleles, especially DR and DQ, strongly co-occurred, attributing TCR associations to individual alleles was difficult. A further reported finding was that TCR beta sequences accurately predicted the HLA-A and HLA-B alleles for most subjects in the first cohort. In this cohort, only TCR beta chains were sequenced, and detectable features were limited by the absence of alpha or paired-chain data. The earlier analysis of some 560 of the donors excluded roughly 17 rarely observed V segments, including chromosome 9 orphons, because counts were too low. Compared with equally common non-associated chains, HLA-associated TCR beta chains in a later analysis were more clonally expanded and had lower generation probabilities. Sequencing depth was assumed to be roughly uniform across donors in the presence/absence analyses, though that assumption may not hold. V-gene and J-gene trimming of TCR beta chains was associated with a missense DCLRE1C variant in a later genetic analysis, and the association was replicated in an independent cohort. For the cohort, immune exposure information was limited to CMV serostatus. The classifier was reported to diagnose cytomegalovirus status with high specificity and sensitivity in both the original cohort and the validation cohort. In the study, around 150 TCR beta chains were listed as associated with cytomegalovirus. Across donors, most TCR sequences were observed very rarely, whereas some public TCRs were present in many individuals. The authors suggested that the approach could potentially be generalized to other disease states and immunological phenotypes.

The chain is made from TRBV19 and TRBJ2-1, with 7 junctional bases fitting TRBD1. The receptor was derived from a man younger than 35 in good health and CMV-seropositive. Sequenced input: PBMCs. This receptor has the CDR3 CASSLDRNWDEQFF. The nucleotide sequence reads as follows: TGTGCCAGTAGTCTGGACAGGAATTGGGATGAGCAGTTCTTC.